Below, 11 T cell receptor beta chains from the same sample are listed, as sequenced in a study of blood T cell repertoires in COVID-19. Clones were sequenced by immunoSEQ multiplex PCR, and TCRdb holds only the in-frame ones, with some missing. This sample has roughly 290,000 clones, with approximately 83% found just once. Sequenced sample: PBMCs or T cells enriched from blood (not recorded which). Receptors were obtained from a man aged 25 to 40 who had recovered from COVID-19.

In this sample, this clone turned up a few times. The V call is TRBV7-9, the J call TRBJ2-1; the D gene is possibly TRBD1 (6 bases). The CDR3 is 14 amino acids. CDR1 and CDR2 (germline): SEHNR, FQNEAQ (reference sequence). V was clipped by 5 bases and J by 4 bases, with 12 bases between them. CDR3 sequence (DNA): TGTGCCAGCAGCCATGGACAGAGGTACAATGAGCAGTTCTTC. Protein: CASSHGQRYNEQFF.

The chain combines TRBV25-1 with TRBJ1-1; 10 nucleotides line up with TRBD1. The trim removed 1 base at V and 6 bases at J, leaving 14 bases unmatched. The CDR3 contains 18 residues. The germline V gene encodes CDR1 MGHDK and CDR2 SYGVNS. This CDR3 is CASSESPGQGRFLAEAFF. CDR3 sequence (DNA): TGTGCCAGCAGTGAATCCCCGGGACAGGGGAGGTTTCTCGCTGAAGCTTTCTTT.

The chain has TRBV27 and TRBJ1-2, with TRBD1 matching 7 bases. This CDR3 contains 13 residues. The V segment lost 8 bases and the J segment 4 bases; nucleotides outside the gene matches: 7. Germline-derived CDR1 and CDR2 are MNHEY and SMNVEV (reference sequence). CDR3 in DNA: TGTGCCAGCGGGGAACAGGGGACCTATGGCTACACCTTC. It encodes CASGEQGTYGYTF.

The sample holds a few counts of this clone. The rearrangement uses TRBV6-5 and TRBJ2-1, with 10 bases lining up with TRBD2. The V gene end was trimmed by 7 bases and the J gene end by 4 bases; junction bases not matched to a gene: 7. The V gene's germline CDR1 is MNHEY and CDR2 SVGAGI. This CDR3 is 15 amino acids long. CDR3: CASKSAGGRYNEQFF. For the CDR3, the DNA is TGTGCCAGCAAATCAGCGGGGGGGCGGTACAATGAGCAGTTCTTC.

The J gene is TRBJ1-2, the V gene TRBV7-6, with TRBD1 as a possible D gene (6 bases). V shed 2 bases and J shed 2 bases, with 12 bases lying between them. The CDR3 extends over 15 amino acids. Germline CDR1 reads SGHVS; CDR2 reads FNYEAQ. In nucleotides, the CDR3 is TGTGCCAGCAGCTTACGGGGGGCCGGGAACTATGGCTACACCTTC. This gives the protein CASSLRGAGNYGYTF.

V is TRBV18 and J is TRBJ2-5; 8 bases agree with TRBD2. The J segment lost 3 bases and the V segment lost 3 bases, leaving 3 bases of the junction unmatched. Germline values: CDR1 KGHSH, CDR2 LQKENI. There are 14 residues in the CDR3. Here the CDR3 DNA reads TGTGCCAGCTCACCGCAACTAGCGGAAGAGACCCAGTACTTC. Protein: CASSPQLAEETQYF. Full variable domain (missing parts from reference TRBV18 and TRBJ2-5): NAGVMQNPRHLVRRRGQEARLRCSPMKGHSHVYWYRQLPEEGLKFMVYLQKENIIDESGMPKERFSAEFPKEGPSILRIQQVVRGDSAAYFCASSPQLAEETQYFGPGTRLLVL.

The CDR3 DNA sequence: TGTGCCAGCAGCCAAGATCTTCTGGGGGCTTCACCCCTCCACTTT. It translates to CASSQDLLGASPLHF. The J gene is TRBJ1-6, the V gene TRBV4-2; possibly TRBD1 for D (6 bases). V was clipped by 0 bases and J by 9 bases, with 12 bases between them. CDR1 is LGHNA, CDR2 YNFKEQ, per germline. CDR3 length: 15 amino acids.

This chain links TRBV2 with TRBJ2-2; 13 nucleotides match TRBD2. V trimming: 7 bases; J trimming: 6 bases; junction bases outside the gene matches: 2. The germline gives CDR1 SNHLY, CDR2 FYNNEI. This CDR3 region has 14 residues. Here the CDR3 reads CASTGLAGAGELFF. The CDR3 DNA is TGTGCCAGCACCGGACTAGCGGGGGCCGGGGAGCTGTTTTTT.

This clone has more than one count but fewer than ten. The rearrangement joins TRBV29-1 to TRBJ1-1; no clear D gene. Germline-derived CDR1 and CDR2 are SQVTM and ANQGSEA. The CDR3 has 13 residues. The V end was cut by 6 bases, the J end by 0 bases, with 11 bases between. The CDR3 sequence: CSVLSVMNTEAFF. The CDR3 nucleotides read TGCAGCGTCCTTAGTGTCATGAACACTGAAGCTTTCTTT.

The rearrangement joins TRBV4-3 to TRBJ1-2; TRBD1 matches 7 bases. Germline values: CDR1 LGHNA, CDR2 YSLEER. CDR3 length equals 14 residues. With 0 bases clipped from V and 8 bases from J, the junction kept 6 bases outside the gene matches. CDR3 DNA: TGCGCCAGCAGCCAAGAGTCGGCAGGGGGAGGCTACACCTTC. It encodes CASSQESAGGGYTF.

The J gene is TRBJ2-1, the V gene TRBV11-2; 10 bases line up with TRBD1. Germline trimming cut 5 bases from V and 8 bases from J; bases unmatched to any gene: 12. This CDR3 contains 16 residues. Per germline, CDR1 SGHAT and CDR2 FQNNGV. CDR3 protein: CASSHGPGTGVDEQFF. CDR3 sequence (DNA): TGTGCCAGCAGCCACGGTCCCGGGACAGGGGTGGATGAGCAGTTCTTC.